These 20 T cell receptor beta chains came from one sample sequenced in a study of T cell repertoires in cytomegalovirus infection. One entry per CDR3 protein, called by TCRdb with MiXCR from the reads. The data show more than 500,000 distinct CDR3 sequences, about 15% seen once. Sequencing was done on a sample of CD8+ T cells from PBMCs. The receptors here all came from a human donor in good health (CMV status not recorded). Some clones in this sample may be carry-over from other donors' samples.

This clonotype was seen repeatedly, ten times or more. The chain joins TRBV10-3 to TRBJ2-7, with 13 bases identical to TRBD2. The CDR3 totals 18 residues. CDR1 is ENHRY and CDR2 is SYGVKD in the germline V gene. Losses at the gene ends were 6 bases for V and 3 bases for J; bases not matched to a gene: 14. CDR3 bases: TGTGCCATCAGCCGACTAGCGGGGGGCCTCTCCGGGTTCTACGAGCAGTACTTC. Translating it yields CAISRLAGGLSGFYEQYF.

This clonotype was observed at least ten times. Here the CDR3 DNA reads TGTGCCAGCAGCGAAAGACTAGCGGGAGGAACCTACGAGCAGTACTTC. Its translation is CASSERLAGGTYEQYF. V usage is TRBV7-9 and J usage is TRBJ2-7; TRBD2 aligns across 13 bases. Looked up from germline, CDR1 is SEHNR and CDR2 is FQNEAQ (reference sequence). The CDR3 is 16 amino acids. V shed 5 bases and J 2 bases; nucleotides not matched to a gene: 6.

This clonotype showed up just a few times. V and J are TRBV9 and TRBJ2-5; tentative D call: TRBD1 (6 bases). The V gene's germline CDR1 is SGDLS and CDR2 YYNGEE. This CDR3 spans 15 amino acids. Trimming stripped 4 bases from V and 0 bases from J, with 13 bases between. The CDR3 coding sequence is TGTGCCAGCAGCCCCCGTGGGGGCGACCAAGAGACCCAGTACTTC. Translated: CASSPRGGDQETQYF. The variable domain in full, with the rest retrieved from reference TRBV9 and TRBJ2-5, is DSGVTQTPKHLITATGQRVTLRCSPRSGDLSVYWYQQSLDQGLQFLIQYYNGEERAKGNILERFSAQQFPDLHSELNLSSLELGDSALYFCASSPRGGDQETQYFGPGTRLLVL.

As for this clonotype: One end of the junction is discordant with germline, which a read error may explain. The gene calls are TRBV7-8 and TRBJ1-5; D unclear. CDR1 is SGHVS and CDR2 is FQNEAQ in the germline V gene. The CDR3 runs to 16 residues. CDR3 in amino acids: CASSLETAYINQPQHF. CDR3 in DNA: TGTGCAAGCAGCTTAGAGACCGCCTATATCAATCAGCCCCAGCATTTT.

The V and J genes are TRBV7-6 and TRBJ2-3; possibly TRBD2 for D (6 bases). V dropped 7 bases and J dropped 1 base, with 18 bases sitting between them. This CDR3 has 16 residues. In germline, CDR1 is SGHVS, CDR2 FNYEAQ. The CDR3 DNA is TGTGCCAGCACCTCCGAGGGTAGCGGAGGCACAGATACGCAGTATTTT. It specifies CASTSEGSGGTDTQYF. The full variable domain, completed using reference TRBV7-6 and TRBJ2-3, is GAGVSQSPRYKVTKRGQDVALRCDPISGHVSLYWYRQALGQGPEFLTYFNYEAQQDKSGLPNDRFSAERPEGSISTLTIQRTEQRDSAMYRCASTSEGSGGTDTQYFGPGTRLTVL.

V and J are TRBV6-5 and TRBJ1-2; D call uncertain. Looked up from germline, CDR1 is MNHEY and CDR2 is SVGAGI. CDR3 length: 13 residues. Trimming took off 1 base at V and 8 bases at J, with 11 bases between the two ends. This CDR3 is CASSYYRVAGYTF. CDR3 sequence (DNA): TGTGCCAGCAGTTACTATCGGGTGGCGGGCTACACCTTC.

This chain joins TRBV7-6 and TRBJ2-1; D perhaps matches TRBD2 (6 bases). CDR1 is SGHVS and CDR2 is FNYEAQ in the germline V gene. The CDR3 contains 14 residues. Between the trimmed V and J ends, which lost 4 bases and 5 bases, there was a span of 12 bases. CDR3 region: CASSSSTGDNEQFF. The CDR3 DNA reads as TGTGCCAGCAGCTCTTCTACGGGGGACAATGAGCAGTTCTTC.

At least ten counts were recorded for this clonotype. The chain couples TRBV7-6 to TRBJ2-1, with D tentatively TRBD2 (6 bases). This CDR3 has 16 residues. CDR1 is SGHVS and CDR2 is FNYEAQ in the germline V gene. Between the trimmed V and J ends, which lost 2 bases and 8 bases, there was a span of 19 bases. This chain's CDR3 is CASSLFGGPAVDEQFF. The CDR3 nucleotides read TGTGCCAGCAGCTTATTCGGAGGGCCAGCAGTGGATGAGCAGTTCTTC.

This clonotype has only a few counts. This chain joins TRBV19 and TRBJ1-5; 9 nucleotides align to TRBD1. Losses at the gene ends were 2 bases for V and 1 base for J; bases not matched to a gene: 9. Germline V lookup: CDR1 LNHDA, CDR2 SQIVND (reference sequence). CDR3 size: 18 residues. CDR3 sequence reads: CASSIPPVTGGSNQPQHF. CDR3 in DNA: TGTGCCAGTAGTATACCACCCGTGACAGGGGGAAGCAATCAGCCCCAGCATTTT.

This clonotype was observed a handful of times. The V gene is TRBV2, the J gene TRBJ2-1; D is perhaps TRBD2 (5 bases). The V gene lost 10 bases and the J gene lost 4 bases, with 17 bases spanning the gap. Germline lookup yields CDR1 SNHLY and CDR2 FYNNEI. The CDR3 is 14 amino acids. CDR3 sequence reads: CATPNEGRYNEQFF. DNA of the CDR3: TGTGCCACCCCGAATGAGGGAAGGTACAATGAGCAGTTCTTC. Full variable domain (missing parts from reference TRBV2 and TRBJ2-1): EPEVTQTPSHQVTQMGQEVILRCVPISNHLYFYWYRQILGQKVEFLVSFYNNEISEKSEIFDDQFSVERPDGSNFTLKIRSTKLEDSAMYFCATPNEGRYNEQFFGPGTRLTVL.

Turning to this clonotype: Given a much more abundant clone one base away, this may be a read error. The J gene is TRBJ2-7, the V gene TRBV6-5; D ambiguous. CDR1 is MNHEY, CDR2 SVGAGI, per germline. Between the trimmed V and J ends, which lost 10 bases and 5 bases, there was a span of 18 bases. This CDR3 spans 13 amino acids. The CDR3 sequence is CANGYPQGNEQYF. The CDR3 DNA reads TGTGCCAACGGTTACCCCCAAGGGAACGAGCAGTACTTC.

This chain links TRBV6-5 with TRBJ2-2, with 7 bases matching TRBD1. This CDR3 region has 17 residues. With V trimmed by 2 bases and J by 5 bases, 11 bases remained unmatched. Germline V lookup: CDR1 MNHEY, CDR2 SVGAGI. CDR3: CASSYPTMTGSTGELFF. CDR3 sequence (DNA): TGTGCCAGCAGTTACCCGACTATGACAGGGAGTACCGGGGAGCTGTTTTTT.

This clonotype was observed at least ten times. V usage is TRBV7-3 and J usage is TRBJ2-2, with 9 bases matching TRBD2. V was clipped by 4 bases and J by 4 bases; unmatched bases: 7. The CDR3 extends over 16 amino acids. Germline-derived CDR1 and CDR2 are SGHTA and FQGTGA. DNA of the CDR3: TGTGCCAGCAGCTCACCAAGCGGGGGGAGCACCGGGGAGCTGTTTTTT. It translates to CASSSPSGGSTGELFF.

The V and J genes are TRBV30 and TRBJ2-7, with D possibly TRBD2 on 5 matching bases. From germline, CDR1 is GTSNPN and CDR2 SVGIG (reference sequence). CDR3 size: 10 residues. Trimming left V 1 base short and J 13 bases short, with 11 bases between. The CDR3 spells CAWSEGSVYF. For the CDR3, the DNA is TGTGCCTGGAGTGAGGGTAGCGTCTACTTC.

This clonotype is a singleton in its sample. The CDR3 is CSATPSWSQGANTEAFF. CDR3 sequence (DNA): TGCAGTGCTACCCCCTCCTGGTCTCAGGGGGCGAACACTGAAGCTTTCTTT. The gene calls are TRBV20-1 and TRBJ1-1, with 8 positions matching TRBD1. Germline trimming cut 4 bases from V and 1 base from J; bases unmatched to any gene: 14. This CDR3 is 17 amino acids long. Per the germline V gene, CDR1 is DFQATT and CDR2 is SNEGSKA (reference sequence).

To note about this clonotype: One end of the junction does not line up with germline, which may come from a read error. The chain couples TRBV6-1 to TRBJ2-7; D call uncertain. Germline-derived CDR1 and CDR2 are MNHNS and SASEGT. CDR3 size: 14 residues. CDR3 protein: CASSGTDSSYKQYF. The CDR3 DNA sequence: TGTGCCAGCAGTGGGACGGATAGCTCCTACAAGCAGTACTTC.

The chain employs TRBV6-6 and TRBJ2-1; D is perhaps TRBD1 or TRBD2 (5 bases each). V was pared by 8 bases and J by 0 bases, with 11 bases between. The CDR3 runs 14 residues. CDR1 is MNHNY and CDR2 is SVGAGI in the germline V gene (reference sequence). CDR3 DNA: TGTGCCAGCGCAATGGGGGTCTCCTACAATGAGCAGTTCTTC. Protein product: CASAMGVSYNEQFF.

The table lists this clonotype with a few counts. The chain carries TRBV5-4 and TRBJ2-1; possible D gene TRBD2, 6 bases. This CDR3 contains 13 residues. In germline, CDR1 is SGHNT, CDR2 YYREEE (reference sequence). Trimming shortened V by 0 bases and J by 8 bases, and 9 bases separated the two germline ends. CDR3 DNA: TGTGCCAGCAGCTTGGCCCGGAGGGATGAGCAGTTCTTC. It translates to CASSLARRDEQFF.

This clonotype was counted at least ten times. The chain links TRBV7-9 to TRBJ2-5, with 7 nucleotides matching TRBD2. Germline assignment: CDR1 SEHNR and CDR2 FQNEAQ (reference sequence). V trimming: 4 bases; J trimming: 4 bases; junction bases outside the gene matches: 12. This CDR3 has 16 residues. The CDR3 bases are TGTGCCAGCAGCTCCCGACGGAGCGGGATGAGAGAGACCCAGTACTTC. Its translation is CASSSRRSGMRETQYF.

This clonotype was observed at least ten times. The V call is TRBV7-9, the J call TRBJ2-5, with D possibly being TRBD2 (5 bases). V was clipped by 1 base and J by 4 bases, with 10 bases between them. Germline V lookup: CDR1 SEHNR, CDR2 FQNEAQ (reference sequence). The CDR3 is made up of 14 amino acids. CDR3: CASSLVRLAETQYF. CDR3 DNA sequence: TGTGCCAGCAGCTTAGTCCGGCTAGCAGAGACCCAGTACTTC. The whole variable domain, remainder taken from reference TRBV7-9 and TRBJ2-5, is DTGVSQNPRHKITKRGQNVTFRCDPISEHNRLYWYRQTLGQGPEFLTYFQNEAQLEKSRLLSDRFSAERPKGSFSTLEIQRTEQGDSAMYLCASSLVRLAETQYFGPGTRLLVL.